This TCR beta chain was obtained from a study of T cells after yellow fever vaccination (dated by TCRdb to about 2019). Regarding the study in general: The SMART-Seq v4 Ultra Low Input RNA kit was used to prepare libraries from fractions with low cell numbers. Bulk TCR alpha and beta repertoires were sequenced longitudinally to track T-cell clones before and after primary and booster YFV17D yellow fever vaccination. Blood samples were taken at several timepoints before and after primary and secondary immunization, and bulk PBMC replicates and cell subsets were isolated. Two healthy male donors, one aged 18 to 30 and one aged 30 to 39 years, were included in the cohort. Results the study describes overall, beyond this receptor: The study included only a couple of donors, which limits how far the findings can be generalized. The secondary T-cell response was weaker than the primary response but faster, peaking on day 5 instead of day 15. FACS-sorted repertoires could contain abundant contaminating clonotypes from the bulk population, so computational filtering was required. A small share of clonotypes was detected in both CD4 and CD8 compartments, with the overlap likely arising from convergent recombination. Most clones expanded after primary vaccination were re-detected after the booster (approximately 96% of CD4 and more than 70% of CD8), suggesting broad memory maintenance.

This clonotype came up a few times. It lacks a known antigen. No quality values exist for individual bases; no much larger clone is one base distant. TCR cDNA was synthesized by 5'RACE template switching, through which a universal primer site and unique molecular identifiers were introduced. Priming of cDNA synthesis was performed from both the TCR alpha and TCR beta constant segments. Libraries were amplified in two PCR steps, with sample barcodes and sequencing adapters added in the second step. Sequencing of libraries was performed on Illumina HiSeq 2500 (2x100 bp) or NovaSeq (2x150 bp). The authors' pipeline ran thus. Reads were demultiplexed and collapsed into UMI consensus sequences with MIGEC, and V(D)J alignment was performed with MiXCR. Using edgeR on replicate PBMC samples, clonotypes were called vaccine-responding if FDR was below 0.01 and the log2 fold change was above 5 up to day 15. Each bulk clonotype was labeled CD4 or CD8 based on which sequenced repertoire, CD4 or CD8, contained the clonotype at higher abundance. TCRdb ran its own pipeline on the public reads, namely fastp trimming at Q25 and MiXCR clone calling, and kept in-frame beta chains. A single entry per CDR3 protein holds the most common genes and DNA from its merged rows. The V and J calls follow TCRdb's processing rather than the paper's. The sample yields over 45,000 distinct CDR3 sequences; more than 5.5% were counted once. Of the sample, 40% to 45% falls within the top ten clones.

Trimming at the junction amounts to 4 bases on V and 0 bases on J, and the germline ends lie 10 bases apart. CDR1 SNHLY and CDR2 FYNNEI were looked up in the germline V gene. Its CDR3 holds 15 amino acids, cysteine through phenylalanine. Just CDR3 DNA is preserved here, 45 bases in frame from base 1. What the treatment or condition label conveys for this sample: live attenuated yellow fever vaccine strain. A standard Ficoll-Paque protocol was used to isolate PBMCs from peripheral blood. CD4 and CD8 T-cell fractions were isolated with Dynabeads CD4 and CD8 positive selection kits. TriZol was used to extract RNA from bulk PBMCs, from CD4 and CD8 fractions, and from dextramer-positive and dextramer-negative fractions.

The clonotype was recovered from a man between 18 and 35 years old who received the YFV17D yellow fever vaccine. In this chain, TRBV2 is recombined with TRBJ1-5; confidence is insufficient to name the D gene. Sequenced here: CD8+ T cells sorted from PBMCs, sampled on the day of the first yellow fever vaccination. The CDR3 has the sequence CASSAVLISNQPQHF. The nucleotide sequence is TGTGCCAGCAGTGCGGTCCTTATTAGCAATCAGCCCCAGCATTTT.